The 19 T cell receptor beta chains presented below share a single source sample, sequenced in a study of cytomegalovirus exposure and HLA in healthy donors. PCR involved 60 Vbeta and 13 Jbeta primers. Some clones are missing from TCRdb's copy, which holds only in-frame ones; the method was immunoSEQ multiplex PCR. The data hold around 98,000 clones, with more than 60% observed a single time. Sequencing input: PBMCs. These receptors were taken from a man aged 50 to 60 in good health and CMV-seronegative.

V and J are TRBV18 and TRBJ2-5; D not certain. Trimming cost V 1 base and J 2 bases, with 8 bases left between them. Germline CDR1 reads KGHSH; CDR2 reads LQKENI. This CDR3 region has 14 residues. Here the CDR3 reads CASSPQERQETQYF. DNA for the CDR3: TGTGCCAGCTCACCACAAGAGCGTCAAGAGACCCAGTACTTC. The complete variable domain, with remaining parts taken from reference TRBV18 and TRBJ2-5, reads NAGVMQNPRHLVRRRGQEARLRCSPMKGHSHVYWYRQLPEEGLKFMVYLQKENIIDESGMPKERFSAEFPKEGPSILRIQQVVRGDSAAYFCASSPQERQETQYFGPGTRLLVL.

The chain carries TRBV5-8 and TRBJ1-4; TRBD1 might be the D (5 bases). Deletions cut 3 bases from V and 7 bases from J, with 10 bases between. Germline-derived CDR1 and CDR2 are SGHTS and YDEGEE. The CDR3 runs to 13 residues. The chain's CDR3 is CASSSRQLEKLFF. CDR3 sequence (DNA): TGTGCCAGCAGCTCCCGACAGCTTGAAAAACTGTTTTTT. The full variable domain, with the rest looked up from reference TRBV5-8 and TRBJ1-4, is EAGVTQSPTHLIKTRGQQATLRCSPISGHTSVYWYQQALGLGLQFLLWYDEGEERNRGNFPPRFSGRQFPNYSSELNVNALELEDSALYLCASSSRQLEKLFFGSGTQLSVL.

The chain uses TRBV16 and TRBJ1-1; the D gene is possibly TRBD1 (6 bases). Germline V CDR1 and CDR2: KGHSY, FQNENV. Trimming stripped 4 bases from V and 8 bases from J, with 11 bases between. The CDR3 length is 12 residues. CDR3 in DNA: TGTGCCAGCAGCCCCAACAGGGTGGAAGCTTTCTTT. It translates to CASSPNRVEAFF.

This clone was seen a few times. The chain couples TRBV4-2 to TRBJ2-7, with TRBD2 matching over 8 bases. The trim removed 2 bases at V and 0 bases at J, leaving 6 bases unmatched. The CDR3 runs to 16 residues. In germline, CDR1 is LGHNA, CDR2 YNFKEQ. CDR3 nucleotides: TGTGCCAGCAGCCAAAACCAAGCGGGGGACTCCTACGAGCAGTACTTC. Amino acid sequence: CASSQNQAGDSYEQYF.

The chain links TRBV10-3 to TRBJ1-1; D possibly corresponds to TRBD1 (6 bases). V was cut by 6 bases and J by 3 bases, with 17 bases left in between. CDR1 is ENHRY, CDR2 SYGVKD, per germline. The CDR3 runs 15 residues. CDR3 sequence reads: CAISQGKAGDTEAFF. In DNA form, the CDR3 reads TGTGCCATCAGCCAGGGGAAGGCTGGGGACACTGAAGCTTTCTTT.

J is TRBJ2-5 and V is TRBV28; 10 nucleotides match TRBD2. V trimming: 5 bases; J trimming: 4 bases; junction bases outside the gene matches: 1. Germline V CDR1 and CDR2: MDHEN, SYDVKM. The CDR3 sequence is 13 residues long. The CDR3 protein is CASSLAGAETQYF. For the CDR3, the DNA is TGTGCCAGCAGTCTAGCGGGGGCAGAGACCCAGTACTTC.

This clone occurred a few times. DNA of the CDR3: TGTGCCAGTAGTAAGCGGACCCCTGGGGCCAACGTCCTGACTTTC. Protein: CASSKRTPGANVLTF. The rearrangement joins TRBV19 to TRBJ2-6, with D possibly TRBD2 on 5 matching bases. This CDR3 is built from 15 residues. Trimming left V 4 bases short and J 2 bases short, with 9 bases between. Per germline, CDR1 LNHDA and CDR2 SQIVND (reference sequence).

This clone was seen only a few times. V usage is TRBV29-1 and J usage is TRBJ2-1; 9 bases are a match to TRBD1. Germline trimming cut 8 bases from V and 4 bases from J; bases unmatched to any gene: 9. The germline V gene encodes CDR1 SQVTM and CDR2 ANQGSEA. The CDR3 loop spans 14 amino acids. CDR3 DNA sequence: TGCAGCTCCCCCCGGGGACAGGGATACAATGAGCAGTTCTTC. Its protein product is CSSPRGQGYNEQFF.

The CDR3 loop reads CATKGDYEQYF. The CDR3 DNA reads as TGTGCCACCAAGGGGGATTACGAGCAGTACTTC. J is TRBJ2-7 and V is TRBV28; tentative D call: TRBD1 (6 bases). Per the germline V gene, CDR1 is MDHEN and CDR2 is SYDVKM. Trimming pared 10 bases from V and 4 bases from J, leaving 11 bases between. The length of the CDR3 is 11 residues.

This sequence joins TRBV19 and TRBJ2-7, with TRBD1 as a possible D gene (5 bases). The CDR3 spans 15 residues. Germline loops: CDR1 LNHDA, CDR2 SQIVND (reference sequence). V lost 7 bases and J lost 2, with 18 bases in between. The CDR3 loop is CASTPRQGSTYEQYF. The CDR3 nucleotides are TGTGCCAGTACCCCCCGGCAGGGCTCCACCTACGAGCAGTACTTC.

This chain links TRBV28 with TRBJ2-5; weak D call: TRBD2 (7 bases). CDR3 size: 15 residues. Trimming cost V 6 bases and J 4 bases, with 18 bases left between them. The germline V gene has CDR1 MDHEN and CDR2 SYDVKM. Here the CDR3 reads CASSPGGRGVETQYF. CDR3 nucleotide sequence: TGTGCCAGCAGCCCCGGGGGGAGGGGGGTAGAGACCCAGTACTTC.

This chain links TRBV25-1 with TRBJ1-2, with D possibly TRBD1 on 5 matching bases. Trimming pared 8 bases from V and 2 bases from J, leaving 12 bases between. The CDR3 is 13 residues long. CDR1 MGHDK and CDR2 SYGVNS come from the germline V gene. The CDR3 bases are TGTGCCAGCTCCCTGGGGCAGAACTATGGCTACACCTTC. It is translated as CASSLGQNYGYTF.

The rearrangement joins TRBV6-6 to TRBJ2-7; 8 bases agree with TRBD2. The CDR3 runs 13 residues. Unmatched junction bases numbered 3, after V lost 4 bases and J lost 4 bases. Germline V CDR1 and CDR2: MNHNY, SVGAGI (reference sequence). For the CDR3, the DNA is TGTGCCAGCAGTTTTGCGGGGGGTTACGAGCAGTACTTC. This codes for CASSFAGGYEQYF.

The chain joins TRBV28 to TRBJ1-6, with 7 bases identical to TRBD1. Germline-derived CDR1 and CDR2 are MDHEN and SYDVKM. Germline trimming cut 5 bases from V and 1 base from J; bases unmatched to any gene: 5. There are 16 residues in the CDR3. DNA of the CDR3: TGTGCCAGCAGTCAGGGACAGCATTCCTATAATTCACCCCTCCACTTT. It is translated as CASSQGQHSYNSPLHF.

The V and J genes are TRBV27 and TRBJ1-2; TRBD1 matches at 8 bases. The CDR3 extends over 12 amino acids. After removal of 4 bases from V and 10 bases from J, the junction contained 5 bases not matched to a gene. Per the germline V gene, CDR1 is MNHEY and CDR2 is SMNVEV (reference sequence). In DNA, the CDR3 is TGTGCCAGCAGTTCCAGGGGGCTCGACTACACCTTC. Its protein is CASSSRGLDYTF.

The chain recombines TRBV15 with TRBJ1-5, with TRBD1 as a possible D gene (6 bases). V shed 5 bases and J shed 7 bases, with 15 bases lying between them. This CDR3 is built from 14 residues. Germline V gene sequence: CDR1 LNHNV, CDR2 YYDKDF (reference sequence). The chain's CDR3 is CATSFDPGAQPQHF. The CDR3 DNA reads TGTGCCACCAGCTTCGACCCAGGGGCACAGCCCCAGCATTTT.

This clone has a handful of counts. V and J are TRBV19 and TRBJ1-2; maybe TRBD1 (6 bases). CDR3 length: 16 amino acids. Germline V lookup: CDR1 LNHDA, CDR2 SQIVND (reference sequence). Trimming left V 7 bases short and J 0 bases short, with 18 bases between. The CDR3 is CASTSTTRQANYGYTF. In nucleotides, the CDR3 is TGTGCCAGTACCTCTACGACCCGACAGGCTAACTATGGCTACACCTTC. The full variable domain, in which reference TRBV19 and TRBJ1-2 provide the parts outside the CDR3, is DGGITQSPKYLFRKEGQNVTLSCEQNLNHDAMYWYRQDPGQGLRLIYYSQIVNDFQKGDIAEGYSVSREKKESFPLTVTSAQKNPTAFYLCASTSTTRQANYGYTFGSGTRLTVV.

CDR3 DNA: TGTGCCAGCAGTCTGGGCCCGGGGGGGCCCGAGCAGTACTTC. Protein: CASSLGPGGPEQYF. The chain recombines TRBV5-4 with TRBJ2-5, with TRBD2 matching 8 bases. The closer fit of TRBJ2-7 to the DNA end suggests the J call may be wrong. This CDR3 comprises 14 residues. Germline-derived CDR1 and CDR2 are SGHNT and YYREEE (reference sequence).

This chain links TRBV5-1 with TRBJ1-1; weak D call: TRBD1 (6 bases). Germline loops: CDR1 SGHRS, CDR2 YFSETQ. The CDR3 sequence is 15 residues long. Trimming stripped 4 bases from V and 1 base from J, with 14 bases between. CDR3 loop: CASSPRGGENTEAFF. The CDR3 DNA reads TGCGCCAGCAGCCCGAGGGGGGGCGAGAACACTGAAGCTTTCTTT.